The subject of this entry is one T cell receptor beta chain. Here immunoSEQ multiplex PCR was the method, and the copy in TCRdb shows in-frame clones only, minus some. In the table there are some 87,000 clones, approximately 89% of which are singletons. The sample belongs to a study of blood T cell repertoires in COVID-19. The sequence was collected from a human donor in a cohort sampled during active COVID-19. Sequencing was done on a sample of peripheral blood.

CDR3 in amino acids: CASSYSARGYTEAFF. In nucleotides, the CDR3 is TGTGCCAGCAGTTACTCGGCCCGGGGGTACACTGAAGCTTTCTTT. This sequence joins TRBV6-2 or TRBV6-3 and TRBJ1-1, with D tentatively TRBD1 (5 bases). Deletions cut 0 bases from V and 3 bases from J, with 11 bases between. CDR1 is MNHEY and CDR2 is SVGEGT in the germline V gene. This CDR3 region has 15 residues.